This T cell receptor (beta chain) was found in a study of T cells in Graves' hyperthyroidism and ophthalmopathy. Study in general: Blood from the periphery was taken at initial diagnosis, before any treatment. Findings and limits, study-wide: Most expanded thyroid clonotypes above 0.001 also appeared in blood.

This clonotype was seen repeatedly, ten times or more. The antigen is not known. Amplification targeted TCR beta CDR3 regions from RNA transcripts. The HTBI primer set was used in a first-round RT-PCR of the TCR CDR3. TCRdb fed the multiplex PCR reads into MiXCR, producing one record per CDR3 protein. The sample lists fewer than 700,000 distinct CDR3 sequences; roughly 17% were seen once. CDR1 GTSNPN and CDR2 SVGIG come from the germline V gene (reference sequence). The V and J ends lost 5 bases and 8 bases, in that order; junction bases with no gene match: 17. This CDR3 has 16 amino acids. Sequenced material: blood. The chain joins TRBV30 to TRBJ2-1, with TRBD2 matching 8 bases. This clonotype was obtained from a woman between 18 and 29 years old with Graves' ophthalmopathy. The CDR3 sequence: CAWGGPSGRIWDEQFF. In DNA, the CDR3 is TGTGCCTGGGGAGGACCTAGCGGGCGTATCTGGGATGAGCAGTTCTTC.